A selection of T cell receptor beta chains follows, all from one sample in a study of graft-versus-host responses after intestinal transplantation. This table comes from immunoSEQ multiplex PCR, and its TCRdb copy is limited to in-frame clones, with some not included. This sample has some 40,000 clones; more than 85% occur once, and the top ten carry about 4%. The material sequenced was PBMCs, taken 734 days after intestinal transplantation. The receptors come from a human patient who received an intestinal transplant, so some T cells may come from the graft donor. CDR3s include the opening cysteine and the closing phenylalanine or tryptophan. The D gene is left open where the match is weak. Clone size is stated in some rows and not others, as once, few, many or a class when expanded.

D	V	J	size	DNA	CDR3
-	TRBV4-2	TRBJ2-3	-	TGTGCCAGCAGCCAAGAAGCGCAGTCCACAGATACGCAGTATTTT	CASSQEAQSTDTQYF
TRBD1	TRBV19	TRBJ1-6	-	TGTGCCAGTAGTCCGGGACAGAATTCACCCCTCCACTTT	CASSPGQNSPLHF
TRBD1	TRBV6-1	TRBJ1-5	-	TGTGCCAGCAGTGAAAGGGACAGGGGACAGCCCCAGCATTTT	CASSERDRGQPQHF
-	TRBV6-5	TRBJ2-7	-	TGTGCCACCACAAGCTTAGCCGAGCAGTACTTC	CATTSLAEQYF
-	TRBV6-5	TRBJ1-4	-	TGTGCCAGCAGTTTGACAGCAACTAATGAAAAACTGTTTTTT	CASSLTATNEKLFF
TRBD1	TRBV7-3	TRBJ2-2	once	TGTGCCAGCAGCTGGGACAGGGGCACCGGGGAGCTGTTTTTT	CASSWDRGTGELFF
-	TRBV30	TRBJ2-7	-	TGTGCCTGGAGTCCGGGAGTCTACGAGCAGTACTTC	CAWSPGVYEQYF
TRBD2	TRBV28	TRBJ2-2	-	TGTGCCAGCAGCCCTCGGTTCGGACTAGTGGCCACCGGGGAGCTGTTTTTT	CASSPRFGLVATGELFF
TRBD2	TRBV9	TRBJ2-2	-	TGTGCCAGCAGCATTAGCGGGGTCCCCGGGGAGCTGTTTTTT	CASSISGVPGELFF
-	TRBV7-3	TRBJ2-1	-	TGTGCCAGCAGCCAAAAGGGGGGAGGTGAGCAGTTCTTC	CASSQKGGGEQFF
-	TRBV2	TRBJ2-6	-	TGTGCCAGCATAATGTTGAGGGTAGGGGCCAACGTCCTGACTTTC	CASIMLRVGANVLTF
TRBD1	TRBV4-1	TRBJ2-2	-	TGCGCCAGCAGCTCACGGGACAGGGTTCGCGGGGAGCTGTTTTTT	CASSSRDRVRGELFF
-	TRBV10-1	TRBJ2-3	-	TGCGCCAGCAGTGAGGTGGATACGCAGTATTTT	CASSEVDTQYF
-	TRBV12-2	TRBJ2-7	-	TGTGCAAGTCGCTTAGAGGGCTGGGGGCCATCCCCTAACGAGCAGTACTTC	CASRLEGWGPSPNEQYF
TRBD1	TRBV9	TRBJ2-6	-	TGTGCCAGCAGCGGCAGGGGGCGAGAAGCTGGGGCCAACGTCCTGACTTTC	CASSGRGREAGANVLTF
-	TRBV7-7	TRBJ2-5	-	TGTGCCAGCAGCTTAACCTTGGGGGAGACCCAGTACTTC	CASSLTLGETQYF
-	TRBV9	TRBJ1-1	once	TGTGCCAGCAGCTTACAAGCCGGGGCCTACACTGAAGCTTTCTTT	CASSLQAGAYTEAFF
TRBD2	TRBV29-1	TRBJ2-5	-	TGCAGCGTTGAAGACCCACTAGCGGGGCGTCTAGAGACCCAGTACTTC	CSVEDPLAGRLETQYF
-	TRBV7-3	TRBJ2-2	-	TGTGCCAGCAGCTCGGATTTTGGGACCGGGGAGCTGTTTTTT	CASSSDFGTGELFF
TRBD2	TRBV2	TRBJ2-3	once	TGTGCCAGCAGTGAGGGAGGGCCAGATACGCAGTATTTT	CASSEGGPDTQYF
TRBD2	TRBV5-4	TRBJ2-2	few	TGTGCCAGCAGAACGGGACTAGCGGGAGGAAACACCGGGGAGCTGTTTTTT	CASRTGLAGGNTGELFF
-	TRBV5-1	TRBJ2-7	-	TGCGCCAGCAGTAATTCGGGAGCAACCTACGAGCAGTACTTC	CASSNSGATYEQYF
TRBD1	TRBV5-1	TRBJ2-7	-	TGCGCCACCAGTGGGGGGACAGGGGGCGACGAGCAGTACTTC	CATSGGTGGDEQYF
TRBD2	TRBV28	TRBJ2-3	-	TGTGCCAGCGGGGGGGAAACAGATACGCAGTATTTT	CASGGETDTQYF
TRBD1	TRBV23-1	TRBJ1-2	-	TGCGCCAGCAGCCCATCGTCAGACGGGGACAGGTCCTACTATGGCTACACCTTC	CASSPSSDGDRSYYGYTF
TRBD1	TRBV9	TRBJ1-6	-	TGTGCCAGCAGCGCACGGGACAGGGCCTATTCACCCCTCCACTTT	CASSARDRAYSPLHF
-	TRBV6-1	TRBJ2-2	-	TGTGCCAGCACTGAAGAGGCAATAGTCGGGTACGTCGGGGAGCTGTTTTTT	CASTEEAIVGYVGELFF
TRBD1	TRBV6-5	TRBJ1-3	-	TGTGCCAGCAGTTACTCTGACAGGGGGCGAGGAAACACCATATATTTT	CASSYSDRGRGNTIYF
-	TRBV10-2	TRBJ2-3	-	TGCGCCAGCAGTGAGGGAACGGGCCATACGCAGTATTTT	CASSEGTGHTQYF
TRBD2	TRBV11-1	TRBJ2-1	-	TGTGCCAGCACCCCTATAGCGGGAGCCTCCTACAATGAGCAGTTCTTC	CASTPIAGASYNEQFF
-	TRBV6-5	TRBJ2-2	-	TGTGCCAGCAGTTACTCTGCTAGATGGAACACCGGGGAGCTGTTTTTT	CASSYSARWNTGELFF
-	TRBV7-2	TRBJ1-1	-	TGTGCCAGCAGCTTTGCAGGGGTGAACACTGAAGCTTTCTTT	CASSFAGVNTEAFF